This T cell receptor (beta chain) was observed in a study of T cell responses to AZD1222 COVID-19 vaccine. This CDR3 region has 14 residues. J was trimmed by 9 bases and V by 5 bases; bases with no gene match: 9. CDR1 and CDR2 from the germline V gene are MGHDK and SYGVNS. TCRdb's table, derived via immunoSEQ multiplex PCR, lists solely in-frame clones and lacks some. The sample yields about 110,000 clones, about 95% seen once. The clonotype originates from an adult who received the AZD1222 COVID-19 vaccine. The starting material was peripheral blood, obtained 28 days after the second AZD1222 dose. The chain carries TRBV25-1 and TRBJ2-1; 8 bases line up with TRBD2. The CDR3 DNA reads TGTGCCAGCAGTTACAGCGGGAGTGGTGGTGAGCAGTTCTTC. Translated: CASSYSGSGGEQFF.